The 20 T cell receptor beta chains below come from one sample, sequenced in a study of T cell clonality in common variable immunodeficiency. TCRdb's table, derived via immunoSEQ multiplex PCR, lists solely in-frame clones and lacks some. The specimen gives tens of thousands of clones without singletons; the ten biggest hold around 1.4%. The sequenced sample was peripheral blood mononuclear cells. The receptors stem from a person between 18 and 75 years old in good health.

At least ten counts were recorded for this clone. The sequenced fragment ends 3 residues before the CDR3 boundary, so the rest is inferred from the germline J gene. The chain couples TRBV5-1 to TRBJ2-5; D is tentatively TRBD1 or TRBD2 (6 bases each). This CDR3 is 16 amino acids long. CDR1 and CDR2 from the germline V gene are SGHRS and YFSETQ. V was shortened by 6 bases and J by 5 bases, with 23 bases between the two germline ends. The CDR3 is CASISFPGRRGETQYF. Partial CDR3 DNA: TGCGCCAGCATCTCCTTTCCCGGGCGGAGGGGGGAGACC.

This clone was seen repeatedly, ten times or more. The read gets to within 3 residues of the CDR3 end, and the germline J gene fills in the rest. V and J are TRBV19 and TRBJ1-2; 7 nucleotides agree with TRBD1. The CDR3 has 14 residues. Trimming cost V 5 bases and J 6 bases; bases outside gene matches: 9. CDR1 is LNHDA, CDR2 SQIVND, per germline (reference sequence). CDR3: CASSAKAGGHGYTF. The sequenced CDR3 bases are TGTGCCAGTAGTGCCAAAGCAGGGGGGCATGGC.

This clone was seen at least ten times. Read coverage stops 3 residues before the CDR3 terminus; the germline J gene supplies the remainder. The chain couples TRBV2 to TRBJ2-2; 12 nucleotides match TRBD2. The CDR3 sequence is 16 residues long. CDR1 and CDR2 from the germline V gene are SNHLY and FYNNEI. V trimming: 7 bases; J trimming: 1 base; junction bases outside the gene matches: 4. The CDR3 region is CASTRGLAGNTGELFF. The part of the CDR3 DNA that was read is TGTGCCAGCACCCGGGGACTAGCGGGGAACACCGGGGAG.

As for this clone: The read halts 3 residues ahead of the CDR3 end, with the missing end drawn from the germline J gene. The chain joins TRBV19 to TRBJ1-5, with D perhaps matching TRBD1 (6 bases). The CDR3 extends over 16 amino acids. CDR1 is LNHDA, CDR2 SQIVND, per germline (reference sequence). The V and J ends lost 1 base and 1 base respectively, with 11 bases between them. The CDR3 loop reads CASSIGSGASNQPQHF. The part of the CDR3 DNA that was read is TGTGCCAGTAGTATAGGGTCAGGGGCGAGCAATCAGCCC.

This clone has at least ten counts. Read data end 3 residues before the CDR3 end; the end is taken from the germline J gene. The genes are TRBV7-9 and TRBJ2-5; 7 bases agree with TRBD1. The V segment lost 5 bases and the J segment 7 bases; nucleotides outside the gene matches: 7. CDR3 length: 13 amino acids. Germline V gene data show CDR1 as SEHNR and CDR2 as FQNEAQ (reference sequence). Incomplete CDR3 DNA: TGTGCCAGCAGCCCCCGGGACAGCGGGACC. Its translation is CASSPRDSGT. In full, the CDR3 reads CASSPRDSGTQYF.

This clone was seen repeatedly, ten times or more. The observed sequence ends 3 residues before the CDR3 terminus, with the missing tail filled in from the germline J gene. This sequence joins TRBV5-6 and TRBJ2-2, with 7 bases identical to TRBD1. V lost 5 bases to trimming and J lost 2 bases; unmatched junction nucleotides: 6. CDR3 length: 15 residues. Germline V CDR1 and CDR2: SGHDT, YYEEEE. CDR3: CASSFRQGNTGELFF. Partial CDR3 DNA: TGTGCCAGCAGTTTCAGACAGGGAAACACCGGGGAG.

Concerning this clone itself: The sequenced fragment ends 3 residues before the CDR3 boundary, so the rest is inferred from the germline J gene. The chain combines TRBV6-2 or TRBV6-3 with TRBJ2-3; 8 nucleotides agree with TRBD1. This CDR3 has 16 amino acids. CDR1 MNHEY and CDR2 SVGEGT come from the germline V gene. CDR3 DNA, as far as it was read: TGTGCCAGCAGTGCATTCGACAGGGGTTACAATCAGCCG. Amino acids: CASSAFDRGYNQP. From start to end, the CDR3 is CASSAFDRGYNQPQYF.

This clone was picked up many times. The CDR3 end is not reached by the read, which stops 3 residues before it; the germline J gene fills it in. Additional DNA sequences in this sample encode the identical CDR3. The J gene is TRBJ2-7, the V gene TRBV20-1; 10 bases are shared with TRBD2. V was clipped by 0 bases and J by 0 bases; unmatched bases: 2. This CDR3 comprises 15 residues. Germline-derived CDR1 and CDR2 are DFQATT and SNEGSKA (reference sequence). CDR3 sequence: CSARDRTSGSYEQYF. CDR3 DNA, as far as it was read: TGCAGTGCTAGAGATAGGACTAGCGGCTCCTACGAG.

This clone was found many times. The read is 3 residues too short to cover the CDR3 end, so that end is filled in from the germline J gene. The rearrangement uses TRBV2 and TRBJ2-3, with 9 bases identical to TRBD2. The V segment lost 6 bases and the J segment 4 bases; nucleotides outside the gene matches: 5. The CDR3 loop spans 14 amino acids. Germline V gene lookup returns CDR1 SNHLY and CDR2 FYNNEI. The sequenced CDR3 bases are TGTGCCAGCAGAGTAGCGGGAGTCGCAGATACG. Translated: CASRVAGVADT. In full, the CDR3 reads CASRVAGVADTQYF. Variable domain in full (rest from reference TRBV2 and TRBJ2-3): EPEVTQTPSHQVTQMGQEVILRCVPISNHLYFYWYRQILGQKVEFLVSFYNNEISEKSEIFDDQFSVERPDGSNFTLKIRSTKLEDSAMYFCASRVAGVADTQYFGPGTRLTVL.

This clone showed up many times. The read is 3 residues too short to cover the CDR3 end, so that end is filled in from the germline J gene. V usage is TRBV7-8 and J usage is TRBJ2-7; D remains ambiguous. V was cut by 6 bases and J by 5 bases, with 11 bases left in between. CDR3 length: 12 amino acids. The germline CDR1 and CDR2 sequences are SGHVS and FQNEAQ. CDR3 in amino acids: CASRGVSNEQYF. Partial CDR3 DNA: TGTGCCAGCAGGGGCGTGTCTAACGAG.

This clone was counted at least ten times. The read finishes 3 residues shy of the CDR3 end, and the germline J gene is used to complete it. The chain couples TRBV10-2 to TRBJ2-7; 13 bases map to TRBD2. V lost 7 bases to trimming and J lost 3 bases; unmatched junction nucleotides: 9. The CDR3 runs to 16 residues. The germline V gene has CDR1 WSHSY and CDR2 SAAADI. The CDR3 sequence is CASTAGLAGEGYEQYF. Incomplete CDR3 DNA: TGCGCCAGCACTGCTGGACTAGCGGGAGAAGGCTACGAG.

On this clone: The CDR3 end falls 3 residues outside the read, so it is completed with the germline J gene. J is TRBJ1-2 and V is TRBV2, with D unclear. Deletions cut 2 bases from V and 0 bases from J, with 13 bases between. Looked up from germline, CDR1 is SNHLY and CDR2 is FYNNEI. CDR3 length: 16 amino acids. CDR3 DNA, as far as it was read: TGTGCCAGCAGTGAAAACGTGCGGAGCACTAACTATGGC. Protein sequence: CASSENVRSTNYG. The CDR3 in its entirety is CASSENVRSTNYGYTF.

At least ten counts were recorded for this clone. The read is 3 residues too short to cover the CDR3 end, so that end is filled in from the germline J gene. The V and J genes are TRBV20-1 and TRBJ2-5; 9 bases match TRBD2. Trimming took 4 bases from V and 5 from J; bases not matched to a gene: 5. From germline, CDR1 is DFQATT and CDR2 SNEGSKA (reference sequence). This CDR3 contains 13 residues. CDR3 residues: CSATGLADETQYF. The CDR3 bases that were read are TGCAGTGCTACGGGACTAGCTGATGAGACC.

This clone was seen ten or more times. The CDR3 end is not reached by the read, which stops 3 residues before it; the germline J gene fills it in. This sequence joins TRBV20-1 and TRBJ2-1, with TRBD1 matching 8 bases. Per the germline V gene, CDR1 is DFQATT and CDR2 is SNEGSKA (reference sequence). The CDR3 runs to 15 residues. The V gene end was trimmed by 1 base and the J gene end by 8 bases; junction bases not matched to a gene: 10. The CDR3 DNA, read in part, is TGCAGTGCTAGAGGAGTGCAGGGGGCGAACCATGAG. This codes for CSARGVQGANHE. The whole CDR3 sequence reads CSARGVQGANHEQFF.

As regards this clone: The CDR3 goes on 3 residues after the read ends, and that part is filled in from the germline J gene. The rearrangement uses TRBV18 and TRBJ1-3, with no clear D. Trimming left V 3 bases short and J 0 bases short, with 6 bases between. Germline assignment: CDR1 KGHSH and CDR2 LQKENI. The length of the CDR3 is 14 residues. The chain's CDR3 is CASSPNSSGNTIYF. Partial CDR3 DNA: TGTGCCAGCTCACCCAACAGCTCTGGAAACACC. Drawing the rest from reference TRBV18 and TRBJ1-3, the complete variable domain is NAGVMQNPRHLVRRRGQEARLRCSPMKGHSHVYWYRQLPEEGLKFMVYLQKENIIDESGMPKERFSAEFPKEGPSILRIQQVVRGDSAAYFCASSPNSSGNTIYFGEGSWLTVV.

This clone occurred many times. Its ends do not fully match the called genes, so a read error is possible. CDR3 sequence: CASSHIPSLGGGELFF. The CDR3 bases that were read are TGCGCCAGCAGCCACATACCCAGTCTAGGGGGCGGGGAG. J is TRBJ2-2 and V is TRBV4-2, with TRBD1 as a possible D gene (6 bases). With the read ending 3 residues before the CDR3 end, the germline J gene is used to fill in that end. Germline lookup yields CDR1 LGHNA and CDR2 YNFKEQ. This CDR3 region has 16 residues.

This clone occurred many times. The CDR3 extends 3 residues past the end of the read, so its final part is completed from the germline J gene. V gene TRBV7-2 combines with J gene TRBJ2-5; TRBD2 matches 9 bases. CDR3 length: 15 residues. J gave up 2 bases and V 2 bases, and 3 bases lay outside the gene matches. CDR1 is SGHTA, CDR2 FQGNSA, per germline. The part of the CDR3 DNA that was read is TGTGCCAGCAGCTTAATGCGGGAGGGACAAGAGACC. Its protein product is CASSLMREGQET. The whole CDR3 sequence reads CASSLMREGQETQYF.

At least ten counts were recorded for this clone. The read falls 3 residues short of the CDR3 end, and the missing part is taken from the germline J gene. This chain connects TRBV7-9 to TRBJ2-5; 7 bases fit TRBD1. Germline CDR1 reads SEHNR; CDR2 reads FQNEAQ (reference sequence). The CDR3 is 15 amino acids. Trimming removed 4 bases from V and 1 base from J; junction bases left unmatched: 6. The CDR3 here is CASSSITGVQETQYF. Incomplete CDR3 DNA: TGTGCCAGCAGCTCAATAACAGGGGTCCAAGAGACC.

This clone was counted at least ten times. CDR3 bases read: TGCAGTGCTAAGGCAGAGCCCGGGAGCAATCAGCCC. Translating it yields CSAKAEPGSNQP. The entire CDR3 is CSAKAEPGSNQPQHF. The V gene is TRBV20-1, the J gene TRBJ1-5; D is unresolved. The read falls 3 residues short of the CDR3 end, and the missing part is taken from the germline J gene. Germline-derived CDR1 and CDR2 are DFQATT and SNEGSKA (reference sequence). The CDR3 is made up of 15 amino acids. Trimming left V 4 bases short and J 1 base short, with 14 bases between.

This clone was seen many times. The CDR3 goes on 3 residues after the read ends, and that part is filled in from the germline J gene. J is TRBJ1-4 and V is TRBV18; 7 bases fit TRBD1. The V gene's germline CDR1 is KGHSH and CDR2 LQKENI. CDR3 length equals 14 residues. Trimming at V came to 5 bases and at J to 8 bases, leaving 8 bases not matched to a gene. Partial CDR3 DNA: TGTGCCAGCTCAATCACCGGGACAGCCGAAAAA. Protein sequence: CASSITGTAEK. The CDR3, in full, reads CASSITGTAEKLFF.